Sequencing of this T cell receptor beta chain was carried out in a study of cytomegalovirus exposure and HLA in healthy donors. Study findings and constraints: In vitro data verified a few CMV-associated chains as specific for CMV antigens. V segments that were indistinguishable, TRBV6-2 and TRBV6-3 among them, were omitted from analysis.

13 Jbeta primers and 60 Vbeta primers were used for the PCR. Data came from immunoSEQ multiplex PCR; TCRdb stores just in-frame clones and leaves some out. This sample carries about 150,000 clones, 72% of them seen once, and the ten largest clones take about 4.4%. V shed 5 bases and J 2 bases; nucleotides not matched to a gene: 3. This CDR3 has 15 amino acids. Germline V lookup: CDR1 SGHTA, CDR2 FQGTGA. Details on this clone: Its antigen is undetermined.

The chain combines TRBV7-3 with TRBJ2-1; 10 bases match TRBD1. Sequencing input: PBMCs. The source is a man in his fifties or sixties in good health and CMV-seropositive. The CDR3 loop is CASSPTGGPYNEQFF. DNA of the CDR3: TGTGCCAGCAGCCCGACAGGGGGCCCCTACAATGAGCAGTTCTTC.